The clone carrying this TCR beta chain was counted a single time. Antigen specificity is unknown. The data are from a study of CD8+ T cells in alopecia areata. Overall study results and limits: Alphabeta T cells residing in normal skin are also sequenced in scalp samples. Relative to normal scalp, lesional scalp, especially alopecia totalis/universalis, showed higher clonality.

For about 5 patients, CD4+ cells were sorted into CD25+CD127- cells. Specimens obtained from alopecia areata patients comprised lesional scalp punch biopsies and peripheral blood. CD4+ and CD8+ T cells were sorted from PBMCs stained for CD3, CD4 and CD8. RNA extraction was followed by reverse transcription into cDNA, which acted as the sequencing template. The method was immunoSEQ multiplex PCR; TCRdb's version includes in-frame clones alone and lacks a portion of them. The sample has 6,000 to 8,500 clones; about two thirds are singletons. Germline CDR1 is SGHRS and CDR2 is YFSETQ. The CDR3 is 16 residues long. Trimming cost V 1 base and J 6 bases; bases outside gene matches: 9.

The sample consisted of CD4+ Tregs sorted from blood. This clonotype was sampled from a human donor with alopecia areata. The rearrangement uses TRBV5-1 and TRBJ2-1; the match to TRBD2 covers 8 bases. DNA for the CDR3: TGCGCCAGCAGCTTGAGACCGGGACTAGAGGGCAATGAGCAGTTCTTC. It is translated as CASSLRPGLEGNEQFF.